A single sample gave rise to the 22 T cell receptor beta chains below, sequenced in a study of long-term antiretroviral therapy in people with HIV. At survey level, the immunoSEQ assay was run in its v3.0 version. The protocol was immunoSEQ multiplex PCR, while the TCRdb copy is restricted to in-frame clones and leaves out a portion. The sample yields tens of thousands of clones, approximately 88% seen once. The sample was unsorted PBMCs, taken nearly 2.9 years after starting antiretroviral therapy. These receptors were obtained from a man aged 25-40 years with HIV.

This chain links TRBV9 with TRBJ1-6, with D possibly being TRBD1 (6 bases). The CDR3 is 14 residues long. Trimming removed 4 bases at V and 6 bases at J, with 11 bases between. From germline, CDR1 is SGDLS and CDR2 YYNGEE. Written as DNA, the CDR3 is TGTGCCAGCAGCCTACAGGGTTTTAATTCACCCCTCCACTTT. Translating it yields CASSLQGFNSPLHF.

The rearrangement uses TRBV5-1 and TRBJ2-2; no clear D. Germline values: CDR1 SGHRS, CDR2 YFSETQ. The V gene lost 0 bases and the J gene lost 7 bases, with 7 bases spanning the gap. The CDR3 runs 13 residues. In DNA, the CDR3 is TGCGCCAGCAGCTTGGGTATAGGCGGGGAGCTGTTTTTT. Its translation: CASSLGIGGELFF.

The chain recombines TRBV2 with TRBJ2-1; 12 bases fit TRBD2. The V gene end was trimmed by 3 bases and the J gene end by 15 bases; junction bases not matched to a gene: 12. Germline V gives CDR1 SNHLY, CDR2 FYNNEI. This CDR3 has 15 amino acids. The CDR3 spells CASSDFKRASGGVFF. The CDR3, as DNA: TGTGCCAGCAGTGACTTTAAGAGGGCTAGCGGGGGGGTGTTCTTC.

The DNA for the CDR3 is TGTGCCAGTAGTATAGAGGGCAATCAGCCCCAGCATTTT. Protein product: CASSIEGNQPQHF. The chain couples TRBV19 to TRBJ1-5; D unclear. Germline loops: CDR1 LNHDA, CDR2 SQIVND (reference sequence). Trimming stripped 0 bases from V and 2 bases from J, with 2 bases between. The CDR3 runs to 13 residues.

The CDR3 DNA follows: TGTGCCAGCAGTCCCTTCACAGATACGCAGTATTTT. It is translated as CASSPFTDTQYF. The chain employs TRBV25-1 and TRBJ2-3; D remains ambiguous. There are 12 residues in the CDR3. V lost 5 bases and J 2 bases, leaving 5 bases between the germline ends. CDR1 and CDR2 (germline): MGHDK, SYGVNS. The full variable domain, rest sourced from reference TRBV25-1 and TRBJ2-3, is EADIYQTPRYLVIGTGKKITLECSQTMGHDKMYWYQQDPGMELHLIHYSYGVNSTEKGDLSSESTVSRIRTEHFPLTLESARPSHTSQYLCASSPFTDTQYFGPGTRLTVL.

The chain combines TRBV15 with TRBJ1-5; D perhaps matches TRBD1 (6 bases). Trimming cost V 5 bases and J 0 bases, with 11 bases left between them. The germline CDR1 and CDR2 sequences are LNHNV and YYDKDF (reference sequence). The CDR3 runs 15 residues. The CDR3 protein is CATSGTGNSNQPQHF. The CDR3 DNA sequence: TGTGCCACCAGCGGAACAGGGAATAGCAATCAGCCCCAGCATTTT. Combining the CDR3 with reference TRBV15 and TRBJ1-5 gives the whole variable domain DAMVIQNPRYQVTQFGKPVTLSCSQTLNHNVMYWYQQKSSQAPKLLFHYYDKDFNNEADTPDNFQSRRPNTSFCFLDIRSPGLGDTAMYLCATSGTGNSNQPQHFGDGTRLSIL.

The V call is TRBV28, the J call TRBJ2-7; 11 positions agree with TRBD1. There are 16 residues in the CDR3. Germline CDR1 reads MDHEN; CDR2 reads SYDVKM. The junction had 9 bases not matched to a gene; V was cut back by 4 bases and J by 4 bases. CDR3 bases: TGTGCCAGCAGTTCCCCTAGGACAGGGGGCTTATACGAGCAGTACTTC. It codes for CASSSPRTGGLYEQYF.

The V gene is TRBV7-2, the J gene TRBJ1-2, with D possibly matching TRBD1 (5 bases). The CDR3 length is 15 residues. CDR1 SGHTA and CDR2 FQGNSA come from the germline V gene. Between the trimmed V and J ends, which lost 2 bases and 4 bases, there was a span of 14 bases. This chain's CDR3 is CASSLRGGSSYGYTF. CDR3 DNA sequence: TGTGCCAGCAGCTTAAGGGGAGGCAGCTCCTATGGCTACACCTTC.

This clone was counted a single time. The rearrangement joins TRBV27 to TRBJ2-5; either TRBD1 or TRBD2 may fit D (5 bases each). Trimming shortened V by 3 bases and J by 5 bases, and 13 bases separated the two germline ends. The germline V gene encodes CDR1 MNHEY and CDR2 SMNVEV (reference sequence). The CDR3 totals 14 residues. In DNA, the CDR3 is TGTGCCAGCAGTTTGACAGCGGTTGAGGAGACCCAGTACTTC. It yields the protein CASSLTAVEETQYF.

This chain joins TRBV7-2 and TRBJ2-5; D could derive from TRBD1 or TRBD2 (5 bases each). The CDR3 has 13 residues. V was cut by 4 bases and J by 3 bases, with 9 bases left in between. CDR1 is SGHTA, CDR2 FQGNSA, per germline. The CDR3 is CASSSGAKETQYF. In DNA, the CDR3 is TGTGCCAGCAGCTCCGGGGCCAAAGAGACCCAGTACTTC.

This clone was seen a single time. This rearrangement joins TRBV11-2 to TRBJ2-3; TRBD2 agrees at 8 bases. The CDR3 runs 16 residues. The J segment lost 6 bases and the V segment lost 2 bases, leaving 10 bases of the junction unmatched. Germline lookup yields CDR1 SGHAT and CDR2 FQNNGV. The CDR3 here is CASSLSGGGRRDTQYF. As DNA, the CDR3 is TGTGCCAGCAGCTTATCGGGGGGGGGCCGCAGGGATACGCAGTATTTT.

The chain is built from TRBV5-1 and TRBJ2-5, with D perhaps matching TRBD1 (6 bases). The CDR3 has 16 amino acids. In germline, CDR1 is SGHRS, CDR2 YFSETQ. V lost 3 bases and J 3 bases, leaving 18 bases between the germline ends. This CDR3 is CASSSRGSGWEETQYF. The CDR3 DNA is TGCGCCAGCAGCTCCAGGGGCTCGGGGTGGGAAGAGACCCAGTACTTC.

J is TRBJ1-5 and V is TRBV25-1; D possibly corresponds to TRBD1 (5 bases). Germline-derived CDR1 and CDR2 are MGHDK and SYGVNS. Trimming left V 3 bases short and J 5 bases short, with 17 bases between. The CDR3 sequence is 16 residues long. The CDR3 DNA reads TGTGCCAGCAGTGATTCACTAGGGGTCGGGGATCAGCCCCAGCATTTT. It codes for CASSDSLGVGDQPQHF. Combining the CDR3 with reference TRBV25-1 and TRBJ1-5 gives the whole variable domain EADIYQTPRYLVIGTGKKITLECSQTMGHDKMYWYQQDPGMELHLIHYSYGVNSTEKGDLSSESTVSRIRTEHFPLTLESARPSHTSQYLCASSDSLGVGDQPQHFGDGTRLSIL.

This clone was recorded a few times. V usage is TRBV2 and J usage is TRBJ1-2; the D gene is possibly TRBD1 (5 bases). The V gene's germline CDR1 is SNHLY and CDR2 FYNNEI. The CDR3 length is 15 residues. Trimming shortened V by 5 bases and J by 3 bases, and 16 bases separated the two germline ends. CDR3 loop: CASSPSGTAHYGYTF. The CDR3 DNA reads TGTGCCAGCAGTCCTTCCGGGACCGCTCACTATGGCTACACCTTC.

The CDR3, as DNA: TGTGCCAGCAGACAGACAGGGAACCCATTGTACGAGCAGTACTTC. Its translation: CASRQTGNPLYEQYF. The chain has TRBV27 and TRBJ2-7, with TRBD1 matching over 7 bases. CDR3 length equals 15 residues. V was pared by 6 bases and J by 4 bases, with 12 bases of the junction left unmatched. Germline V lookup: CDR1 MNHEY, CDR2 SMNVEV (reference sequence).

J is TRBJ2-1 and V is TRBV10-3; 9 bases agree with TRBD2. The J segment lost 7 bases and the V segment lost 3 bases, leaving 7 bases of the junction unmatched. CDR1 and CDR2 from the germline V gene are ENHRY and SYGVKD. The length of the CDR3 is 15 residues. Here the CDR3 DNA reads TGTGCCATCAGTGATTGGCGGGAGGGCCAGAATGAGCAGTTCTTC. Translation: CAISDWREGQNEQFF.

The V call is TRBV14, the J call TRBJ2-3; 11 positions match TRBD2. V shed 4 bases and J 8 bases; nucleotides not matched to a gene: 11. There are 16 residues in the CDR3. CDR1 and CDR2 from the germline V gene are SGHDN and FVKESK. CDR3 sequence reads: CASSPLAGGLSGTQYF. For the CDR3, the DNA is TGTGCCAGCAGCCCTCTAGCGGGAGGCCTGAGTGGTACGCAGTATTTT. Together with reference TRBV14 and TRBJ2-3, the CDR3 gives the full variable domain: EAGVTQFPSHSVIEKGQTVTLRCDPISGHDNLYWYRRVMGKEIKFLLHFVKESKQDESGMPNNRFLAERTGGTYSTLKVQPAELEDSGVYFCASSPLAGGLSGTQYFGPGTRLTVL.

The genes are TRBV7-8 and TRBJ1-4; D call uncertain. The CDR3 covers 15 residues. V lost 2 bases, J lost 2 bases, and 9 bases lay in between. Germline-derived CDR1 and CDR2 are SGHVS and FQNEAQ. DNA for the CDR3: TGTGCCAGCAGCTTACGAGGGCTTACTAATGAAAAACTGTTTTTT. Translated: CASSLRGLTNEKLFF. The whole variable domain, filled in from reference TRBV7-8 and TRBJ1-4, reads GAGVSQSPRYKVAKRGQDVALRCDPISGHVSLFWYQQALGQGPEFLTYFQNEAQLDKSGLPSDRFFAERPEGSVSTLKIQRTQQEDSAVYLCASSLRGLTNEKLFFGSGTQLSVL.

The CDR3 region is CASSDWSWETQYF. DNA of the CDR3: TGTGCCAGCAGTGATTGGTCGTGGGAGACCCAGTACTTC. The V call is TRBV2, the J call TRBJ2-5; D not resolved. Trimming removed 3 bases at V and 5 bases at J, with 10 bases between. This CDR3 region has 13 residues. The germline V gene encodes CDR1 SNHLY and CDR2 FYNNEI.

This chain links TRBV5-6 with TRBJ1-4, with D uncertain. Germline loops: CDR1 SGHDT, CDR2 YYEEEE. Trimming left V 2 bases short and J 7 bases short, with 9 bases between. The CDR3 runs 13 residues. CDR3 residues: CASSFSEGEKLFF. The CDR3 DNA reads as TGTGCCAGCAGCTTCTCTGAGGGTGAAAAACTGTTTTTT. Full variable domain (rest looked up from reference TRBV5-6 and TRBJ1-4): DAGVTQSPTHLIKTRGQQVTLRCSPKSGHDTVSWYQQALGQGPQFIFQYYEEEERQRGNFPDRFSGHQFPNYSSELNVNALLLGDSALYLCASSFSEGEKLFFGSGTQLSVL.

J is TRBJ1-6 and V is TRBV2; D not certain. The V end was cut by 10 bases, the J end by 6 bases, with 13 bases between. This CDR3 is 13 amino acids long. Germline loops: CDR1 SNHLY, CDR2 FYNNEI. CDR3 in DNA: TGTGCCACTCTCGGGCGCCTTAATTCACCCCTCCACTTT. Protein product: CATLGRLNSPLHF.

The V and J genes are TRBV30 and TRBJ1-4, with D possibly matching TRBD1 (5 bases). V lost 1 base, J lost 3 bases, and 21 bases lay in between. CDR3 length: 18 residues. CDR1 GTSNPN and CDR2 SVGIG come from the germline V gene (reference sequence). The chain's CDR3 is CAWSAPRDWGRPNEKLFF. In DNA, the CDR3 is TGTGCCTGGAGTGCCCCCCGAGATTGGGGGAGGCCTAATGAAAAACTGTTTTTT.